Described below is a single T cell receptor (beta chain) sequence and its context. As yet, its antigen is unknown. This sample was taken from a study of beta chain features in type 1 diabetes. Study results and caveats: Comparison showed that naive, central memory and Treg TCRB repertoires appeared more similar among patients than among healthy donors. TCRB CDR3s from Type 1 diabetes patients were moderately but significantly shorter in all four CD4+ subsets.

The authors sorted CD4+ naive, central memory, regulatory and stem cell-like memory cells via CD45RO/CCR7/CD25/CD127/CD95/CD27. Every isolated RNA sample was fully reverse transcribed, so sequencing captured expressed TCRB transcripts. About 3.5 million reads, on average, came from each naive, central memory and regulatory T cell sample. This table comes from immunoSEQ multiplex PCR, and its TCRdb copy is limited to in-frame clones, with some not included. The table has about 250,000 clones, about 14% seen once. Trimming removed 3 bases from V and 4 bases from J, with 17 bases in between. There are 17 residues in the CDR3. Germline loops: CDR1 SGHRS, CDR2 YFSETQ.

This clonotype was sampled from a woman aged 40 to 50 in good health. The genes are TRBV5-1 and TRBJ2-6; unclear D gene. Sequenced input: naive CD4+ T cells from blood. CDR3 nucleotide sequence: TGCGCCAGCAGCTGGTCTGAGCCTTCTATAGGGGCCAACGTCCTGACTTTC. This codes for CASSWSEPSIGANVLTF.